These T cell receptor beta chains were read from a single sample in a study of shared clonotypes between healthy human individuals. The protocol was immunoSEQ multiplex PCR, while the TCRdb copy is restricted to in-frame clones and leaves out a portion. The sample lists about 1,900,000 clones; just under 95% were seen once. Material: naive CD8+ T cells sorted from blood. These receptors all stem from a man younger than 35 in good health. The CDR3 runs from the conserved cysteine through the conserved F or W. D genes are given only for firm matches. Only part of the rows carry a size: once, few, many, or a class if the clone is expanded.

TGTGCCAGCCGAGGGGACACCAACTACGAGCAGTACTTC CASRGDTNYEQYF TRBJ2-7 NA TRBV6-6 NA
TGCGCCAGCAGCCCGGGGACGTATAATGAGCAGTTCTTC CASSPGTYNEQFF TRBJ2-1 NA TRBV5-1 NA
TGTGCCAGCAGTCGTGGACAATCGGGTCAGCCCCAGCATTTT CASSRGQSGQPQHF TRBJ1-5 NA TRBV13 few
TGTGCCAGCAGCTTAGGGGGGACTAGCGGGGCCTACGAGCAGTACTTC CASSLGGTSGAYEQYF TRBJ2-7 TRBD2 TRBV11-2 once
TGCAGCGCCCCGGCCAGGTCTAACTATGGCTACACCTTC CSAPARSNYGYTF TRBJ1-2 NA TRBV29-1 NA
TGCGCCAGCAGCCAAGATCTTGCGGAGACCCAGTACTTC CASSQDLAETQYF TRBJ2-5 NA TRBV4-1 NA
TGTGCCAGCAGTGACACCGGGACAGACAAAGAGGAGACCCAGTACTTC CASSDTGTDKEETQYF TRBJ2-5 TRBD1 TRBV25-1 NA
TGTGCCAGCAGCGATAGCGGGGGGGCTTGGTACCAAGAGACCCAGTACTTC CASSDSGGAWYQETQYF TRBJ2-5 TRBD2 TRBV9 NA
TGCGCCAGCAGCCCGACACCCTATAGGAGTTATGAGCAGTTCTTC CASSPTPYRSYEQFF TRBJ2-1 NA TRBV4-1 NA
TGTGCCAGCCCGCCGGACCTGGGCAGAGATACGCAGTATTTT CASPPDLGRDTQYF TRBJ2-3 NA TRBV7-9 once
TGCGCCAGCAGCTTTCGGGGTCCACACGAGCAGTACTTC CASSFRGPHEQYF TRBJ2-7 NA TRBV5-1 NA
TGCGCCAGCAGCCAAGAAGAGGGAGGTGGCAGCGATGAGCAGTTCTTC CASSQEEGGGSDEQFF TRBJ2-1 NA TRBV4-1 once
TGTGCCAGCGGTGGGGGGGGCGCAGGTGGCTACACCTTC CASGGGGAGGYTF TRBJ1-2 NA TRBV27 once
TGTGCCAGCAGCCCCGGACTAGCGGACCCCTACGAGCAGTACTTC CASSPGLADPYEQYF TRBJ2-7 TRBD2 TRBV6-6 NA
TGTGCCAGCAGACTCCACATGAACACTGAAGCTTTCTTT CASRLHMNTEAFF TRBJ1-1 NA TRBV5-6 NA
TGTGCCAGCAACCCTAGCGGGAGCACCGGGGAGCTGTTTTTT CASNPSGSTGELFF TRBJ2-2 TRBD2 TRBV7-2 once
TGTGCCAGCAACCTAGCGGGGGGCCCTAGCACAGATACGCAGTATTTT CASNLAGGPSTDTQYF TRBJ2-3 TRBD2 TRBV28 NA
TGTGCCAGCAGTTTCGGGGGACACCAGCATTTT CASSFGGHQHF TRBJ1-5 NA TRBV6-6 NA
TGTGCCAGCAGTTACTCACCAGATTTTAACACTGAAGCTTTCTTT CASSYSPDFNTEAFF TRBJ1-1 NA TRBV6-5 NA
TGCAGCGCCGAAGAGGGGGCGGGGTACGAGCAGTACTTC CSAEEGAGYEQYF TRBJ2-7 NA TRBV29-1 NA
TGCGCCAGCAGCCTACCTGGGGAGGGCGGGAGACCCAATGAGCAGTTCTTC CASSLPGEGGRPNEQFF TRBJ2-1 TRBD2 TRBV4-3 NA
TGTGCCAGCAGTTACTCCCGGACTAGCCAAGAGACCCAGTACTTC CASSYSRTSQETQYF TRBJ2-5 TRBD2 TRBV6-5 NA
TGTGCCAGCAGTTACTCGCGGGGGGCCGGGGAGCTGTTTTTT CASSYSRGAGELFF TRBJ2-2 TRBD2 TRBV6-5 NA
TGTGCCAGCAGTGAAGCCCGACTAGCGGGATGGACCGGGGAGCTGTTTTTT CASSEARLAGWTGELFF TRBJ2-2 TRBD2 TRBV6-1 NA
TGTGCCAGTAGTATAGTCTCTAGCGGGAGTACCCCCTACAATGAGCAGTTCTTC CASSIVSSGSTPYNEQFF TRBJ2-1 TRBD2 TRBV19 NA
TGTGCCAGCAAGGGCCAGGCCCTCTCCTATAATTCACCCCTCCACTTT CASKGQALSYNSPLHF TRBJ1-6 NA TRBV2 NA
TGTGCCAGCTCCCTGGACAGGGATAGCAATCAGCCCCAGCATTTT CASSLDRDSNQPQHF TRBJ1-5 TRBD1 TRBV18 NA
TGCAGCGTAGCGGGACAGTTCGAGCAGTACTTC CSVAGQFEQYF TRBJ2-7 NA TRBV29-1 NA
TGCGCCAGCAGCCAAGGGGGTTCAGCGCAGCCAGGCTACGAGCAGTACTTC CASSQGGSAQPGYEQYF TRBJ2-7 NA TRBV4-1 NA
TGTGCCAGCAGCTCACCCCTCAGCACATGGGGAAACACCATATATTTT CASSSPLSTWGNTIYF TRBJ1-3 NA TRBV11-2 NA
TGTGCCGCCCGTGGGACTAGCGGGGCTCCCAACGAGCAGTACTTC CAARGTSGAPNEQYF TRBJ2-7 TRBD2 TRBV6-6 NA
TGTGCCAGCAGTCCCAACAGGGAACGGTCCTACGAGCAGTACTTC CASSPNRERSYEQYF TRBJ2-7 NA TRBV28 NA
TGCGCCAGCAGCCTTAAGGGAGCTAACTATGGCTACACCTTC CASSLKGANYGYTF TRBJ1-2 NA TRBV4-1 NA
TGTGCCAGCAGCCCTACCGGGACATACACTGAAGCTTTCTTT CASSPTGTYTEAFF TRBJ1-1 NA TRBV7-9 NA
TGTGCCAGCAGTTTATCGATCGGAAACTCCTACGAGCAGTACTTC CASSLSIGNSYEQYF TRBJ2-7 NA TRBV27 NA
TGCGCCAGCAGCTTGTGGCAGGGCGGGGACTATGGCTACACCTTC CASSLWQGGDYGYTF TRBJ1-2 NA TRBV5-1 few
TGTGCCACCGGTGGACAAAGCTCTGGAAACACCATATATTTT CATGGQSSGNTIYF TRBJ1-3 NA TRBV10-3 NA
TGTGCCAGCAGCGTAGGAGGGGGCGCGGTTCAGCCCCAGCATTTT CASSVGGGAVQPQHF TRBJ1-5 TRBD1 TRBV9 NA
TGTGCCAGCACCTCGACAGACGAGCAGTACTTC CASTSTDEQYF TRBJ2-7 NA TRBV21-1 NA
TGTGCCACCAGCAAGCCGGGACAGGGGGTCTACGAGCAGTACTTC CATSKPGQGVYEQYF TRBJ2-7 TRBD1 TRBV15 NA
TGTGCCCTGGGGGTAGGCGCCCTCAAAAACATTCAGTACTTC CALGVGALKNIQYF TRBJ2-4 NA TRBV30 NA
TGTGCCAGCAGTTTTACCCCTCAACCGAGAAACACCATATATTTT CASSFTPQPRNTIYF TRBJ1-3 NA TRBV28 NA
TGCGCCAGCAGTGCAGGGCCTTCCTACGAGCAGTACTTC CASSAGPSYEQYF TRBJ2-7 NA TRBV10-1 NA
TGTGCCAGTAGTCCGGGCTTAACCTACGAGCAGTACTTC CASSPGLTYEQYF TRBJ2-7 NA TRBV19 NA
TGTGCCAGCAGCCACCTCCCAGCTCAAGAGACCCAGTACTTC CASSHLPAQETQYF TRBJ2-5 NA TRBV27 NA
TGTGCCAGCACCCGGGACAGCCACTACGAGCAGTACTTC CASTRDSHYEQYF TRBJ2-7 TRBD1 TRBV6-5 NA
TGTGCCAGCAGCTTGGACGGGAGCCTCTACGAGCAGTACTTC CASSLDGSLYEQYF TRBJ2-7 NA TRBV5-4 NA
TGTGCCAGCACTTCGCATACCTACGAGCAGTACTTC CASTSHTYEQYF TRBJ2-7 NA TRBV11-2 once
TGTGCCAGTAGACAATTATTATCCGCCGGGGAGCTGTTTTTT CASRQLLSAGELFF TRBJ2-2 NA TRBV19 NA
TGTGCCAGCAGCTCATACCGGGACCAAGGGACCCAGTACTTC CASSSYRDQGTQYF TRBJ2-5 NA TRBV7-8 NA
TGTGCCAGCAGCCTGGGTCCGGAGGAGCAGTACTTC CASSLGPEEQYF TRBJ2-7 NA TRBV28 once
TGTGCCATCAGACCAGACAGGGAGTCGGCTGGAAACACCATATATTTT CAIRPDRESAGNTIYF TRBJ1-3 TRBD1 TRBV10-3 once
TGTGCCAGCAGCACCGCCGGGACAGGGAACACCGGGGAGCTGTTTTTT CASSTAGTGNTGELFF TRBJ2-2 TRBD1 TRBV9 NA
TGTGCCAGCAGCTTGGGACCCGACTACGAGCAGTACTTC CASSLGPDYEQYF TRBJ2-7 NA TRBV13 NA
TGTGCCAGCAGTTACTCGATGGGAGTAATAGCAGATACGCAGTATTTT CASSYSMGVIADTQYF TRBJ2-3 NA TRBV6-6 NA
TGTGCCAGCAGCTTAGGGCCAATCACCTACGAGCAGTACTTC CASSLGPITYEQYF TRBJ2-7 NA TRBV7-9 NA
TGTGCCAGCACCTCCGGGGGGCCGATCAGAGGGGACACTGAAGCTTTCTTT CASTSGGPIRGDTEAFF TRBJ1-1 NA TRBV7-9 NA